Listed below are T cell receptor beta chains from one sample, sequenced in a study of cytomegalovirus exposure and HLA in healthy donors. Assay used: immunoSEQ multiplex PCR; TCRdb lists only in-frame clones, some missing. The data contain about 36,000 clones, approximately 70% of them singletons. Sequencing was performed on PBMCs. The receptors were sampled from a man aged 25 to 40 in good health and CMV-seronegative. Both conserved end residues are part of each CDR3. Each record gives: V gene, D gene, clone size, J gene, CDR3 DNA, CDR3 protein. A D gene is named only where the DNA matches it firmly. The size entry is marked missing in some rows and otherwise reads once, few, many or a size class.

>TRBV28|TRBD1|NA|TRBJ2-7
TGTGCCAGCAGTTTCCTTGACAGGGTACAGTACGAGCAGTACTTC
CASSFLDRVQYEQYF
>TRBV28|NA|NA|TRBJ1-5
TGTGCCAGCAGTGGCCGGGACTATAGCAATCAGCCCCAGCATTTT
CASSGRDYSNQPQHF
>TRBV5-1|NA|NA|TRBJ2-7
TGCGCCAGCAGCTTAGGACAGAACTACGAGCAGTACTTC
CASSLGQNYEQYF
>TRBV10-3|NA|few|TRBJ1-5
TGTGCCATCAGTGAGTCCCAGGGCAATCAGCCCCAGCATTTT
CAISESQGNQPQHF
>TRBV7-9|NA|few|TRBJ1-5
TGTGCCAGCAGCTTAGGTCAGGGGAGGGAGCCCCAGCATTTT
CASSLGQGREPQHF
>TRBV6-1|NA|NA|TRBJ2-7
TGTGCCAGCGCGGGGCACAACGAGCAGTACTTC
CASAGHNEQYF
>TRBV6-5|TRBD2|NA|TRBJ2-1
TGTGCCAGCAGTTCAAGCGGGAGGGCCGGGAATGAGCAGTTCTTC
CASSSSGRAGNEQFF
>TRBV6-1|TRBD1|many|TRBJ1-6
TGTGCCAGCAGTTCCGGGACAGGAAGTTCACCCCTCCACTTT
CASSSGTGSSPLHF
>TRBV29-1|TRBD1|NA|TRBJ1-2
TGCAGCGTCGAGCCTCAGGGGGTCTATGGCTACACCTTC
CSVEPQGVYGYTF
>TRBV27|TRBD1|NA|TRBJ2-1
TGTGCCAGCAGTTCCCCCGGGACAGGATTAGATGAGCAGTTCTTC
CASSSPGTGLDEQFF
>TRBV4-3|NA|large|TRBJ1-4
TGCGCCAGCAGCTACACTCAACAATACGACAGGCATAATGAAAAACTGTTTTTT
CASSYTQQYDRHNEKLFF
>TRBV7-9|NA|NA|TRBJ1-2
TGTGCCAGCAGCTTGGCAGATAACTATGGCTACACCTTC
CASSLADNYGYTF
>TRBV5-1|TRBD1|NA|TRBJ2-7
TGCGCCAGCAGCGACGACAGGGCAACGGTGTACGAGCAGTACTTC
CASSDDRATVYEQYF
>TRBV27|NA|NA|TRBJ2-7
TGTGCCAGCAGGCAGCGGGTGCCTCCCTACGAGCAGTACTTC
CASRQRVPPYEQYF
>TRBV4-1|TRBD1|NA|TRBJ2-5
TGCGCCAGCAGCCTTCCCGGGACAGGGAAAGAGACCCAGTACTTC
CASSLPGTGKETQYF
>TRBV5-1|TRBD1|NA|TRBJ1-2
TGCGCCAGCAGCGGTCCCGGGACAGGAGGCCCTAACTATGGCTACACCTTC
CASSGPGTGGPNYGYTF
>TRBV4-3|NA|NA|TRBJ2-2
TGCGCCAGCAGCCAGGAGGGGACGGTAAACACCGGGGAGCTGTTTTTT
CASSQEGTVNTGELFF
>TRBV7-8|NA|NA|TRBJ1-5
TGTGCCAGCAGCTCACACCTAAACGGGAATCAGCCCCAGCATTTT
CASSSHLNGNQPQHF
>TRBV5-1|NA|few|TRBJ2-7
TGCGCCAGCAGCTTGGGGGGGCAGGGAAGAGCCTACGAGCAGTACTTC
CASSLGGQGRAYEQYF
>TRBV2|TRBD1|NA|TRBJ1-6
TGTGCCAGCAGTGTACAGGGGACTTCACCCCTCCACTTT
CASSVQGTSPLHF
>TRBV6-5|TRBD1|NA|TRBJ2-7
TGTGCCAGCAGTTATACCGGGACAGGGAACTACGAGCAGTACTTC
CASSYTGTGNYEQYF
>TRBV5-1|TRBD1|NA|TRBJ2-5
TGCGCCAGCAGCCGGGACAGGTCAGAGACCCAGTACTTC
CASSRDRSETQYF
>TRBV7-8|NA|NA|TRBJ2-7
TGTGCCAGCAGCCTCCTAGCAGAATACGAGCAGTACTTC
CASSLLAEYEQYF
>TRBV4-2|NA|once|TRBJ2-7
TGTGCCAGCAGCCAAGAAGGGGTTTCCTCCTACGAGCAGTACTTC
CASSQEGVSSYEQYF
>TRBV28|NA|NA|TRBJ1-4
TGTGCCAGCAGTTTGTTGACATGGGAAAAACTGTTTTTT
CASSLLTWEKLFF
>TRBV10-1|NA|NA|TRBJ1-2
TGCGCCAGCAGCGTAGACAGCAACTATGGCTACACCTTC
CASSVDSNYGYTF
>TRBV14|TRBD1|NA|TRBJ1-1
TGTGCCAGCAGCCAAGGCAGGGGGACTGAAGCTTTCTTT
CASSQGRGTEAFF
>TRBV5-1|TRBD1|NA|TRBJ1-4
TGCGCCAGCAGCTGGGGGACAGCCACTAATGAAAAACTGTTTTTT
CASSWGTATNEKLFF
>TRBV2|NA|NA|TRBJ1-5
TGTGCCAGCAGGACAGCCCAGCCCCAGCATTTT
CASRTAQPQHF
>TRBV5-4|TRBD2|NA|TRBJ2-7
TGTGCCAGCAGCCTGGCGGGGGGCCCTGGACCCGAGCAGTACTTC
CASSLAGGPGPEQYF
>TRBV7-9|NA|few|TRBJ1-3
TGTGCCAGCAGTCGGTCTGGAAACACCATATATTTT
CASSRSGNTIYF
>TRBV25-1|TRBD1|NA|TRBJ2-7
TGTGCCAGCACCGAGCGGGACAGGGGGCCCTACGAGCAGTACTTC
CASTERDRGPYEQYF
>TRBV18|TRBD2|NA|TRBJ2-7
TGTGCCAGCTCTTTACCGGGACTAACCTACGAGCAGTACTTC
CASSLPGLTYEQYF
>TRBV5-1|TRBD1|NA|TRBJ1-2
TGCGCCAGCAGCACGGCCGGGACAGCTCATGGCTACACCTTC
CASSTAGTAHGYTF
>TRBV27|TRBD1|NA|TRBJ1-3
TGTGCCAGGCTACAGGGGCCTGGAAACACCATATATTTT
CARLQGPGNTIYF
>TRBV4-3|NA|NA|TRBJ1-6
TGCGCCAGCAGCCAAGACAGGGGCGGTTCACCCCTCCACTTT
CASSQDRGGSPLHF
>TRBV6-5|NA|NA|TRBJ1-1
TGTGCCAGCAGTTACTCGCCCGAGCGAAACACTGAAGCTTTCTTT
CASSYSPERNTEAFF
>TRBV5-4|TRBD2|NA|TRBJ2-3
TGTGCCAGCAGGGGGACTAGCGGGAGTACGCAGTATTTT
CASRGTSGSTQYF
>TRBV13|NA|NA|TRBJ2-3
TGTGCCAGCAGCCTAAGCACAGATACGCAGTATTTT
CASSLSTDTQYF
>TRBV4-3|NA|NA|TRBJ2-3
TGCGCCAGCAGCCAAGATCGGGATCCTAGCACAGATACGCAGTATTTT
CASSQDRDPSTDTQYF
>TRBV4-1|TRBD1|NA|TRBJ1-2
TGCGCCAGCAGCCAGGCCGTTTGGGACAGGGGGAATGGCTACACCTTC
CASSQAVWDRGNGYTF
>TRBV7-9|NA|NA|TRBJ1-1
TGTGCCAGCAGCTTAGGCGGGGGCATGAACACTGAAGCTTTCTTT
CASSLGGGMNTEAFF
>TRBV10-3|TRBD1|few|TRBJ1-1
TGTGCCATCAGTGAGTCCGCAGGGGGCAGAGCTTTCTTT
CAISESAGGRAFF
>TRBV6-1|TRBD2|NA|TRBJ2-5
TGTGCCAGCAGTGAACTAGCGGGAGGGCCAGAGACCCAGTACTTC
CASSELAGGPETQYF
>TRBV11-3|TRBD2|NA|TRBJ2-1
TGTGCCAGCAGCCCTTCGGGACTAGCGGGAGATTCTTACAATGAGCAGTTCTTC
CASSPSGLAGDSYNEQFF
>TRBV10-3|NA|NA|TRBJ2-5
TGTGCCATCAGCCGGGACATGCTACAAGAGACCCAGTACTTC
CAISRDMLQETQYF
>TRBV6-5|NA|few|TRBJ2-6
TGTGCCAGCAGTTCCCTGGCCAACGTCCTGACTTTC
CASSSLANVLTF
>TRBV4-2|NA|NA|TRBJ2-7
TGTGCCAGCAGCCCGCACCCGGACAGCTCCTACGAGCAGTACTTC
CASSPHPDSSYEQYF
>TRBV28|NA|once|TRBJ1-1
TGTGCCAGCATTTGGGGGGGGTACACTGAAGCTTTCTTT
CASIWGGYTEAFF
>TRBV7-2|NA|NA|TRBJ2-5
TGTGCCAGCACGAAGGGGGGGACCCAAGAGACCCAGTACTTC
CASTKGGTQETQYF
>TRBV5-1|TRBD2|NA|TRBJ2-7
TGCGCCAGCTCCGGGACTAGCGGGACAAGGGAGCAGTACTTC
CASSGTSGTREQYF
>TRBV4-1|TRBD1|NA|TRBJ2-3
TGCGCCAGCAGCCAAAGGGGGCCAATAAGCACAGATACGCAGTATTTT
CASSQRGPISTDTQYF
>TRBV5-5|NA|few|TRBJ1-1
TGTGCCAGCAGACTGGGAGGGAGGAACACTGAAGCTTTCTTT
CASRLGGRNTEAFF
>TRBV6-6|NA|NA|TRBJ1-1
TGTGCCAGCAGCCCCCGGACAGTGAACACTGAAGCTTTCTTT
CASSPRTVNTEAFF
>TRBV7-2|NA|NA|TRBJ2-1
TGTGCCAGCAGCTTAGTCCCAGCGAGAGGGCCTGAGCAGTTCTTC
CASSLVPARGPEQFF
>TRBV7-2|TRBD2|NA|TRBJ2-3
TGTGCCAGCAGCTTCCACCGAGCGGGGTCCACAGATACGCAGTATTTT
CASSFHRAGSTDTQYF
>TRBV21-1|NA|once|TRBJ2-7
TGTGCCAGCAGCGCCCGGACAGGGGACGGCTACGAGCAGTACTTC
CASSARTGDGYEQYF
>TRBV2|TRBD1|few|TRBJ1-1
TGTGCCAGCAGCTATACAGGGGATCACACTGAAGCTTTCTTT
CASSYTGDHTEAFF
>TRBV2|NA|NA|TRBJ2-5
TGTGCCAGCAGCATAGGACTGGGGGAGACCCAGTACTTC
CASSIGLGETQYF
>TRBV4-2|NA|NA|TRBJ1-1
TGTGCCAGCAGCCAAGCAGTCTTTCCTGAAGCTTTCTTT
CASSQAVFPEAFF